The rows below give T cell receptor beta chains drawn from one sample of a study of blood T cell repertoires in COVID-19. Libraries were prepared by immunoSEQ multiplex PCR; TCRdb keeps only in-frame clonotypes and omits some of them. The sample contains about 52,000 clones, about 85% of which appear only once. What was sequenced was peripheral blood. These receptors were taken from a human donor in a cohort sampled during active COVID-19. Each CDR3 is given with its conserved first and last residue. D genes are given only for firm matches. Clone size, where shown, is once, few, many, or a class for clones that have expanded.

>TRBV27|TRBJ1-6|-|-
TGTGCCAGCAGTTTTGGACAAAAAAATTCACCCCTCCACTTT
CASSFGQKNSPLHF
>TRBV5-1|TRBJ2-3|-|TRBD2
TGCGCCAGCAGCTTGTCTAGCGGGAGGTTGCGCACAGATACGCAGTATTTT
CASSLSSGRLRTDTQYF
>TRBV5-1|TRBJ1-2|-|-
TGCGCCAGCAGCCCGGACGGGGGGGCTTATGGCTACACCTTC
CASSPDGGAYGYTF
>TRBV7-2|TRBJ2-3|-|TRBD2
TGTGCCAGCAGCTTCGGACTAGCGGTTAGGACAGATACGCAGTATTTT
CASSFGLAVRTDTQYF
>TRBV28|TRBJ1-4|-|-
TGTGCCAGCAGTCCGGGGGGCGCTTATGAAAAACTGTTTTTT
CASSPGGAYEKLFF
>TRBV4-1|TRBJ2-3|-|-
TGCGCCAGCAGCCAAGATAAGAGCGGGAGCACAGATACGCAGTATTTT
CASSQDKSGSTDTQYF
>TRBV7-3|TRBJ2-5|-|TRBD1
TGTGCCAGCAGCACTAGGGACAGGGGGTACCAAGAGACCCAGTACTTC
CASSTRDRGYQETQYF
>TRBV5-6|TRBJ2-1|once|-
TGTGCCAGCAGCTTGGCCGCTTTTGCAGACTACAATGAGCAGTTCTTC
CASSLAAFADYNEQFF
>TRBV6-6|TRBJ1-1|-|-
TGTGCCAGCAGTCCTCAGGGATACACTGAAGCTTTCTTT
CASSPQGYTEAFF
>TRBV5-4|TRBJ2-7|-|-
TGTGCCAGCAGCTTGGGGCTAGCCGACTCCTACGAGCAGTACTTC
CASSLGLADSYEQYF
>TRBV2|TRBJ2-1|-|-
TGTGCCAGCAACGGAGCGACCTACAATGAGCAGTTCTTC
CASNGATYNEQFF
>TRBV6-2/TRBV6-3|TRBJ2-1|-|TRBD2
TGTGCCAGCAGTTACGGGGCGGGAGGGCCTCGGAATGAGCAGTTCTTC
CASSYGAGGPRNEQFF
>TRBV18|TRBJ1-4|-|-
TGTGCCAGCTCACAACGGCAGGGAACTAATGAAAAACTGTTTTTT
CASSQRQGTNEKLFF
>TRBV2|TRBJ1-1|-|-
TGTGCCAGCAGTTTACAGGGCCTGAACACTGAAGCTTTCTTT
CASSLQGLNTEAFF
>TRBV19|TRBJ2-7|-|-
TGTGCCAGTAGTATGACGTTAGGAGAGACCTACGAGCAGTACTTC
CASSMTLGETYEQYF
>TRBV2|TRBJ2-3|-|TRBD2
TGTGCCAGCAGCCGCGGGAGCGGAGATACGCAGTATTTT
CASSRGSGDTQYF
>TRBV5-1|TRBJ1-2|few|-
TGCGCCAGCAGCTTGGACAGGGCTCAAAACTATGGCTACACCTTC
CASSLDRAQNYGYTF
>TRBV6-5|TRBJ1-2|-|-
TGTGCCAGCAGCCCCCGACAGGAGAATTGGGGCTACACCTTC
CASSPRQENWGYTF
>TRBV4-1|TRBJ1-4|-|TRBD1
TGCGCCAGCAGCCAAGGTCGGACAGGGCAGAAACTGTTTTTT
CASSQGRTGQKLFF
>TRBV5-1|TRBJ2-7|-|-
TGCGCCAGCAGCTTGGCCACGGGTTCCTACGAGCAGTACTTC
CASSLATGSYEQYF
>TRBV3-1/TRBV3-2|TRBJ2-1|once|-
TGTGCCAGCAGCCAAGCCGGGGGCAATGAGCAGTTCTTC
CASSQAGGNEQFF
>TRBV7-6|TRBJ1-2|-|TRBD1
TGTGCCAGCAGTTTTGTTAAGCCGGGACAGGGCTATGGCTACACCTTC
CASSFVKPGQGYGYTF
>TRBV27|TRBJ2-3|-|TRBD2
TGTGCCAGCAGTTTACTCGGGGGGGATTCGGGCACAGATACGCAGTATTTT
CASSLLGGDSGTDTQYF
>TRBV27|TRBJ2-7|once|-
TGTGCCAGCAGTTTAGGAAGGGGCCCATACGAGCAGTACTTC
CASSLGRGPYEQYF
>TRBV28|TRBJ2-3|-|TRBD2
TGTGCCAGCGGGGGGGGACCCGGCCGCACAGATACGCAGTATTTT
CASGGGPGRTDTQYF
>TRBV5-4|TRBJ1-1|-|-
TGTGCCAGCAGCTTGGAAGGACAGCTTAACACTGAAGCTTTCTTT
CASSLEGQLNTEAFF
>TRBV25-1|TRBJ2-3|few|-
TGTGCCAGCCGGAGGGGGGGTAGCACAGATACGCAGTATTTT
CASRRGGSTDTQYF
>TRBV7-9|TRBJ1-1|-|-
TGTGCCAGCAGCTTAGTACGGGAGCGAGCTTTCTTT
CASSLVRERAFF
>TRBV27|TRBJ1-4|-|TRBD1
TGTGCCAGCAGCCCCCGGACAGGTGAAGGAAAACTGTTTTTT
CASSPRTGEGKLFF
>TRBV3-1/TRBV3-2|TRBJ2-7|-|TRBD2
TGTGCCAGCAGCCGGACTAGCGGTTACTACGAGCAGTACTTC
CASSRTSGYYEQYF
>TRBV9|TRBJ2-3|-|-
TGTGCCAGCAGCGTAGTCTTGACAGATACGCAGTATTTT
CASSVVLTDTQYF
>TRBV7-9|TRBJ2-1|-|-
TGTGCCAGCAGCGACGCCAGGGGCAATGAGCAGTTCTTC
CASSDARGNEQFF
>TRBV29-1|TRBJ1-1|-|TRBD1
TGCAGCGTTGAAGGGACAGGGGGCGGGTCGGAAGCTTTCTTT
CSVEGTGGGSEAFF
>TRBV7-9|TRBJ1-2|few|TRBD1
TGTGCCAGCAGCTCCCGGGACAGGGCGAACTATGGCTACACCTTC
CASSSRDRANYGYTF
>TRBV18|TRBJ2-3|once|TRBD2
TGTGCCAGCTCACCTAGCGGGAGTCCAGATACGCAGTATTTT
CASSPSGSPDTQYF
>TRBV5-1|TRBJ2-7|-|-
TGCGCCAGCAGCCAAGGCAGGGGACCCACCTACGAGCAGTACTTC
CASSQGRGPTYEQYF
>TRBV7-9|TRBJ2-7|-|-
TGTGCCAGCAGCTTAAGTGTAGGGACTCACGAGCAGTACTTC
CASSLSVGTHEQYF
>TRBV7-2|TRBJ2-7|-|-
TGTGCCAGCAGCTTCCAGGACAGCGACTACGAGCAGTACTTC
CASSFQDSDYEQYF
>TRBV15|TRBJ1-5|-|-
TGTGCCACCAGCAGAGATCCGGGTGGCAATCAGCCCCAGCATTTT
CATSRDPGGNQPQHF
>TRBV13|TRBJ2-7|-|TRBD2
TGTGCCAGCAGCTTAGGACGGCGGGAGTGGTACGAGCAGTACTTC
CASSLGRREWYEQYF
>TRBV5-4|TRBJ1-6|-|TRBD1
TGTGCCAGCAGCCCTAACAGGGGAGATTCACCCCTCCACTTT
CASSPNRGDSPLHF
>TRBV12-3/TRBV12-4|TRBJ2-7|-|-
TGTGCCAGCAGTTTAGGGGAGACCCAAGAACCGTACTTC
CASSLGETQEPYF
>TRBV19|TRBJ2-3|-|-
TGTGCCAGTAGTATAGCTCCGAGCCCAGATACGCAGTATTTT
CASSIAPSPDTQYF
>TRBV6-1|TRBJ2-1|few|-
TGTGCCAGCAGTGACGTACGCGGGACCACAACCGGGTACAATGAGCAGTTCTTC
CASSDVRGTTTGYNEQFF
>TRBV7-9|TRBJ1-2|-|TRBD1
TGTGCCAGCAGCCCGGGACAGGCTGGCTACACCTTC
CASSPGQAGYTF
>TRBV4-1|TRBJ2-1|-|-
TGCGCCAGCAGCCCCCTCAGTGGGAGCTCCTACAATGAGCAGTTCTTC
CASSPLSGSSYNEQFF
>TRBV2|TRBJ1-5|-|TRBD1
TGTGCCAGCAGTGGACAGGGAGGCAATCAGCCCCAGCATTTT
CASSGQGGNQPQHF
>TRBV30|TRBJ2-3|-|-
TGTGCCTGGAGTGCACAGACGGGGACAGATACGCAGTATTTT
CAWSAQTGTDTQYF
>TRBV6-2/TRBV6-3|TRBJ1-4|-|-
TGTGCCAGCAGTTACTCAGGGGACTCCTGGGACTACAACGGTGAAAAACTGTTTTTT
CASSYSGDSWDYNGEKLFF
>TRBV7-9|TRBJ2-1|-|TRBD2
TGTGCCAGCAGCTTCGAGGCGGGAGGAATCAGCGAGCAGTTCTTC
CASSFEAGGISEQFF
>TRBV24-1|TRBJ1-2|-|-
TGTGCCACCAGTGACCCTGGACAGAACTATGGCTACACCTTC
CATSDPGQNYGYTF
>TRBV5-5|TRBJ1-4|-|-
TGTGCCAGCAGCATTAGCGGGACGGTGAATGAAAAACTGTTTTTT
CASSISGTVNEKLFF
>TRBV7-3|TRBJ2-2|-|TRBD2
TGTGCCAGCAGCCCGTCGACTAGCGGGAGCCCCGGGGAGCTGTTTTTT
CASSPSTSGSPGELFF
>TRBV9|TRBJ2-3|-|-
TGTGCCAGCAGCGTAGGTCAGCGGTACACAGATACGCAGTATTTT
CASSVGQRYTDTQYF
>TRBV19|TRBJ2-5|-|-
TGTGCCAGTAGTATAGGTCAGCAAGAGACCCAGTACTTC
CASSIGQQETQYF
>TRBV6-1|TRBJ2-7|-|TRBD1
TGTGCCAGCAGTGAGGCCGGGACAGGGGGCTACGAGCAGTACTTC
CASSEAGTGGYEQYF
>TRBV5-1|TRBJ2-7|-|TRBD2
TGCGCCAGCAGCATGACTAGCGGATCGTTCGAGCAGTACTTC
CASSMTSGSFEQYF